Listed below are T cell receptor beta chains from one sample, sequenced in a study of T cells in Graves' hyperthyroidism and ophthalmopathy. TCRdb itself ran the multiplex PCR reads through MiXCR, one entry per CDR3 protein. The data show approximately 620,000 distinct CDR3 sequences, with approximately 15% seen just once and roughly 3.3% held by the top ten. Sequenced input: blood. The receptors shown here come from a woman aged 40 to 50 with Graves' ophthalmopathy. Both conserved end residues are part of each CDR3. D genes are given only for firm matches.

TRBV18 | NA | CASSPFGGVETQYF
TRBV30 | TRBD2 | CTSGTSLNEQFF
TRBV7-9 | TRBD2 | CASSHHAGLAGGLYTGELFF
TRBV14 | TRBD2 | CASTSGGANEQFF
TRBV24-1 | TRBD1 | CATSPGTGIYDTQYF
TRBV7-8 | NA | CASSNQGGRDNEQFF
TRBV7-9 | TRBD1 | CASSLYRGGFGGNTIYF
TRBV3-1 | NA | CASSQDVTNQETQYF
TRBV4-1 | TRBD2 | CASSQELADSYEQYF
TRBV2 | TRBD2 | CASSTLAGAYNEQFF
TRBV13 | TRBD2 | CASSLGYGRPSYNEQFF
TRBV6-1 | TRBD1 | CASSSPLQGIYSGANVLTF
TRBV10-3 | TRBD2 | CAISLAGVGTDTQYF
TRBV7-9 | TRBD1 | CASSLKPGQGNKTQYF
TRBV20-1 | NA | CSAPPHHLLDEQFF
TRBV10-3 | TRBD2 | CAISEDLAGAYEQYF
TRBV7-3 | TRBD1 | CASSSGGWNNEQFF
TRBV7-9 | NA | CASTKDQGWGYTF
TRBV2 | TRBD1 | CASRGDSYGYTF
TRBV20-1 | NA | CSASGGSGTYEQYF
TRBV7-8 | TRBD1 | CASNLVRPGQGSNNEQFF
TRBV4-1 | TRBD2 | CASSQGGGSYNEQFF
TRBV9 | NA | CASSVVGTPITDTQYF
TRBV6-2/TRBV6-3 | NA | CASSYSGGASSYNEQFF
TRBV6-1 | TRBD1 | CASSKRPGTGAGELFF
TRBV5-6 | NA | CASSSSPARGWGTEAFF
TRBV20-1 | TRBD2 | CSAGLAGGPYYNEQFF
TRBV20-1 | TRBD1 | CSAKTGNDDTQYF
TRBV28 | TRBD2 | CASSLLLAGVPPILGEQYF
TRBV12-3/TRBV12-4 | TRBD2 | CASSLRSGTNNEQFF
TRBV12-3/TRBV12-4 | TRBD1 | CASSLRTGADNEQFF
TRBV5-1 | TRBD2 | CASSLLGGGYETQYF
TRBV11-2 | NA | CASSLDLGSSNEQFF
TRBV7-3 | TRBD2 | CASSPPPRPYSGRTLNEQFF
TRBV11-2 | NA | CASSSQPGPYNEQFF
TRBV2 | TRBD2 | CASRGGIAGYYEQYF
TRBV2 | TRBD2 | CASSEAGLAGGQDEQFF
TRBV5-5 | TRBD2 | CASGGLEGFF
TRBV12-3/TRBV12-4 | TRBD2 | CASSFGREVGSDTQYF
TRBV7-3 | NA | CASSLNQMGTDTQYF
TRBV28 | TRBD2 | CASSPHRTSGYNEQFF
TRBV11-3 | TRBD2 | CASSLGASGSTNTGELFF
TRBV20-1 | TRBD2 | CSAGLAGLETQYF
TRBV5-1 | NA | CASSSPPRVVRRQETQYF
TRBV11-2 | TRBD2 | CASSRGTSGIHEQFF
TRBV28 | NA | CASSLTDYGYTF
TRBV12-3/TRBV12-4 | NA | CASSPSSWGQADEQYF
TRBV5-1 | NA | CASSHGTTTSHEQFF
TRBV3-1 | NA | CASSQGGDGGYTF
TRBV18 | TRBD1 | CASSSRDRFDSPLHF
TRBV18 | TRBD1 | CASSPLTGFTTEAFF
TRBV7-2 | NA | CASSFRGSSYEQYF
TRBV20-1 | TRBD2 | CSATPGLAATDTQYF
TRBV5-6 | NA | CASSLFQGPNQPQHF
TRBV3-1 | TRBD2 | CASSQGVIAGVYEQYF
TRBV9 | NA | CASHTVSSGNTIYF
TRBV20-1 | NA | CSARDLQLGGPGNTIYF
TRBV12-3/TRBV12-4 | TRBD1 | CASSPGGGPPQMNTEAFF
TRBV5-8 | TRBD2 | CASSLRRLAGDTQYF
TRBV28 | NA | CASSLPISTGELFF